The T cell receptor beta chain under discussion was sequenced for a study of T cells in Graves' hyperthyroidism and ophthalmopathy. The study, taken as a whole, reports: Appearing also in blood were most of the thyroid clonotypes expanded above 0.001.

The CDR3 regions of TCR beta were amplified from RNA transcripts. RT-PCR in the first round (using the HTBI primer set) targeted the TCR CDR3. From the multiplex PCR reads, TCRdb called clonotypes with MiXCR, one entry per CDR3 protein. This sample has around 280,000 distinct CDR3 sequences, with about an eighth found just once. This clonotype was recorded many times. Its matching antigen is unknown. Aged 18 to 65, the patients had hyperthyroidism that was newly diagnosed and had lasted under 2 months. Based on clinical symptoms, serum thyroxine and TRAb, thyroid ultrasound and orbital computed tomography, diagnoses were reached. Before ophthalmopathy appeared, progressors gave blood at initial hyperthyroidism diagnosis. CDR3 length: 14 amino acids. Germline loops: CDR1 DFQATT, CDR2 SNEGSKA (reference sequence). Trimming took 3 bases from V and 5 from J, leaving 15 bases between them.

The chain is built from TRBV20-1 and TRBJ2-3; TRBD2 might be the D (5 bases). Sequenced sample: blood. This clonotype was sampled from a woman in her twenties or thirties with Graves' hyperthyroidism that later progressed to Graves' ophthalmopathy. The CDR3: CSASGIQTQDTQYF. DNA of the CDR3: TGCAGTGCTAGCGGGATACAGACACAAGATACGCAGTATTTT.